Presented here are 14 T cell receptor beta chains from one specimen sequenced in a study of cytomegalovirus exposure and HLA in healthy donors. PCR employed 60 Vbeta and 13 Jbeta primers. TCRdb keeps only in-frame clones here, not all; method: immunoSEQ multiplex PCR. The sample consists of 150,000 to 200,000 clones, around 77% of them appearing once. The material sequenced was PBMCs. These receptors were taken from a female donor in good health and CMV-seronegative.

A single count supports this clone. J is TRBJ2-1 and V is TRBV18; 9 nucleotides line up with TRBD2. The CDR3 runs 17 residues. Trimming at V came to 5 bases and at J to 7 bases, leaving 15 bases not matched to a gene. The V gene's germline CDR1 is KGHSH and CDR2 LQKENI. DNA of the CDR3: TGTGCCAGCTCAAGAAGGGAGCGGGGGGACCGGGTGAATGAGCAGTTCTTC. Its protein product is CASSRRERGDRVNEQFF.

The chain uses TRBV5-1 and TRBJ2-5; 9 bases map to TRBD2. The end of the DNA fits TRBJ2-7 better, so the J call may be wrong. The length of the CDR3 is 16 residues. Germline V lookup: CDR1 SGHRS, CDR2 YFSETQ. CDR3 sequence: CASSLRTSVSSYEQYF. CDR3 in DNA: TGCGCCAGCAGCTTGCGGACTAGCGTGAGCTCCTACGAGCAGTACTTC.

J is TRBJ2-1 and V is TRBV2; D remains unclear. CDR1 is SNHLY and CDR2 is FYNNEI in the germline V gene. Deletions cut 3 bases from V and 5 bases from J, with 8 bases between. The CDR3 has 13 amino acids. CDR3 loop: CASSDYGNNEQFF. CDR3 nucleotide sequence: TGTGCCAGCAGTGATTACGGTAACAATGAGCAGTTCTTC. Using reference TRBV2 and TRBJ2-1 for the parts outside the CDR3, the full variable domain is EPEVTQTPSHQVTQMGQEVILRCVPISNHLYFYWYRQILGQKVEFLVSFYNNEISEKSEIFDDQFSVERPDGSNFTLKIRSTKLEDSAMYFCASSDYGNNEQFFGPGTRLTVL.

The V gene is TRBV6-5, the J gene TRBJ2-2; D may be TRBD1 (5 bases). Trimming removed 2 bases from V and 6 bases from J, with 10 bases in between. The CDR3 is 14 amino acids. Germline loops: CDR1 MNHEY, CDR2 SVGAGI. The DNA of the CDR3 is TGTGCCAGCAGTTACAAAAGGGGCGCCGGGGAGCTGTTTTTT. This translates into CASSYKRGAGELFF.

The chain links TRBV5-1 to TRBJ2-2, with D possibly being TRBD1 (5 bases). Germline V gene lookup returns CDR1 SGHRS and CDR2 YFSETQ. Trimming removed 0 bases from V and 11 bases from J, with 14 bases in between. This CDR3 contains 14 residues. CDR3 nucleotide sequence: TGCGCCAGCAGCTTGGCCACAGGACAAGTAGAGCTGTTTTTT. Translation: CASSLATGQVELFF.

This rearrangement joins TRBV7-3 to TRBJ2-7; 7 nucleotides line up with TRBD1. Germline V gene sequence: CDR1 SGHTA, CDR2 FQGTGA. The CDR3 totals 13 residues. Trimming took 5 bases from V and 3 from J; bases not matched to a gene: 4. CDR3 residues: CASSTGVDYEQYF. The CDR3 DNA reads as TGTGCCAGCAGCACAGGGGTAGACTACGAGCAGTACTTC. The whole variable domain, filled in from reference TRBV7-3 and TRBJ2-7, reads GAGVSQTPSNKVTEKGKYVELRCDPISGHTALYWYRQSLGQGPEFLIYFQGTGAADDSGLPNDRFFAVRPEGSVSTLKIQRTERGDSAVYLCASSTGVDYEQYFGPGTRLTVT.

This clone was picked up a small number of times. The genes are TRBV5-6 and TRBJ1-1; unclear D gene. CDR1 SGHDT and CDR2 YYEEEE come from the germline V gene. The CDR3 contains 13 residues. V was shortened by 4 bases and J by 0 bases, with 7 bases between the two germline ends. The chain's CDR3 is CASSPPLNTEAFF. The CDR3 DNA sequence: TGTGCCAGCAGCCCTCCCCTGAACACTGAAGCTTTCTTT.

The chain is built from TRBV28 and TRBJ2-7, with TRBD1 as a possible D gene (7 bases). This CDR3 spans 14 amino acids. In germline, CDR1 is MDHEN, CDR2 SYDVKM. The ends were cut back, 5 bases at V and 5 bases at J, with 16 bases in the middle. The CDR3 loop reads CASSRRQGGHEQYF. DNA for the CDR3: TGTGCCAGCAGTCGACGACAGGGAGGCCACGAGCAGTACTTC.

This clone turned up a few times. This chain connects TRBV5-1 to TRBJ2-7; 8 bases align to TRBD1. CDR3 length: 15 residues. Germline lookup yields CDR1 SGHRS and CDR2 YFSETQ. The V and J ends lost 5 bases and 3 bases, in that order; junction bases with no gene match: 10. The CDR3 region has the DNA TGCGCCAGCAGGGCCGGGACAGGAGGATTCTACGAGCAGTACTTC. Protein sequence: CASRAGTGGFYEQYF. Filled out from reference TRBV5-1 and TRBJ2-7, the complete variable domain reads KAGVTQTPRYLIKTRGQQVTLSCSPISGHRSVSWYQQTPGQGLQFLFEYFSETQRNKGNFPGRFSGRQFSNSRSEMNVSTLELGDSALYLCASRAGTGGFYEQYFGPGTRLTVT.

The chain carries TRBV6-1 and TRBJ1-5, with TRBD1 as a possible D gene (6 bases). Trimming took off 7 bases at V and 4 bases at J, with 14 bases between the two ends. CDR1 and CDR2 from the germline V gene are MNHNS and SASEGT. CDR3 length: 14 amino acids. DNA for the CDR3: TGTGCCAGCACCCGGGACACGGGAAATCAGCCCCAGCATTTT. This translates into CASTRDTGNQPQHF.

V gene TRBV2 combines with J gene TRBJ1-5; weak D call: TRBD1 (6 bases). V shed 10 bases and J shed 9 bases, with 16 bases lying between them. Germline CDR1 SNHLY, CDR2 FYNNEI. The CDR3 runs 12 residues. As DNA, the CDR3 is TGTGCCACAACACAGGGCGATGGGCCCCAGCATTTT. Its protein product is CATTQGDGPQHF. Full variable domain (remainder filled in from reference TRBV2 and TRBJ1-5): EPEVTQTPSHQVTQMGQEVILRCVPISNHLYFYWYRQILGQKVEFLVSFYNNEISEKSEIFDDQFSVERPDGSNFTLKIRSTKLEDSAMYFCATTQGDGPQHFGDGTRLSIL.

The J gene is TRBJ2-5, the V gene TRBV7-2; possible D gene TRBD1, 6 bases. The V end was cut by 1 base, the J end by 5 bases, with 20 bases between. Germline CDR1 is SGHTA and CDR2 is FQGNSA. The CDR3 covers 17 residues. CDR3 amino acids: CASSLEAGTIIGETQYF. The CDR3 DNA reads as TGTGCCAGCAGCTTAGAGGCCGGGACAATCATCGGGGAGACCCAGTACTTC.

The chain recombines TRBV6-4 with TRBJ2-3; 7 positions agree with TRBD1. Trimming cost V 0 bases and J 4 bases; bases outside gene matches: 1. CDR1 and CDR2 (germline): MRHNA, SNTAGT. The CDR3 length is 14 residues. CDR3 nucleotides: TGTGCCAGCAGTGACTCACAGGGGCCAGATACGCAGTATTTT. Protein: CASSDSQGPDTQYF.

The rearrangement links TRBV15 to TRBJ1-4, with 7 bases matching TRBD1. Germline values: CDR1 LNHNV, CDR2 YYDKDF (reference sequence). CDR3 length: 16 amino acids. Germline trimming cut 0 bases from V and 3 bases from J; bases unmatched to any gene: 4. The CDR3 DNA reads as TGTGCCACCAGCAGAGAGAGACAGGGAGCTAATGAAAAACTGTTTTTT. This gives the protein CATSRERQGANEKLFF.